Only one count was recorded for the clone carrying this T cell receptor (beta chain). In each case, RNA was isolated and then reverse transcribed into cDNA as the sequencing template. Clones were sequenced by immunoSEQ multiplex PCR, and TCRdb holds only the in-frame ones, with some missing. There are over 200,000 clones in the sample; around 62% occur only once, and just over 0.45% lies in the top ten. The V gene's germline CDR1 is MNHEY and CDR2 SMNVEV (reference sequence). The CDR3 has 15 residues. Trimming pared 10 bases from V and 2 bases from J, leaving 15 bases between. The sample originates from a study of CD8+ T cells in alopecia areata. Study in general: Patients took tofacitinib for 6 to 18 months, followed by 6 drug-free months.

This TCR was sampled from a human donor with alopecia areata. The input for sequencing was CD4+ T cells sorted from blood, taken at week 0. V usage is TRBV27 and J usage is TRBJ1-6; D gene ambiguous. The CDR3 region is CATRSLGTYNSPLHF. CDR3 sequence (DNA): TGTGCCACCCGATCCCTGGGAACCTATAATTCACCCCTCCACTTT.